This T cell receptor beta chain was obtained from a study of post-analysis software for immune sequencing data. Study-wide findings and caveats: In patients, TRBV5-6, TRBV5-1 and TRBV20-1 belonged to five TRBV segments found more frequently than in controls. Versus controls, multiple sclerosis patients showed significantly lower diversity (normalized Chao1). F measure showed strong co-clustering of same-batch samples.

Tagging with unique molecular identifiers was a feature of the TCR beta cDNA libraries. The authors obtained roughly 550,000 cDNA molecules from approximately 0.91 to 9.4 million T cells. One entry per CDR3 protein results from TCRdb running MiXCR on the PCR reads. The sample contains about 680,000 distinct CDR3 sequences, around 60% of which appear only once. A remark on this clonotype: Its antigen is as yet unknown.

Germline V gives CDR1 LGHNT, CDR2 FRNRAP. The CDR3 is 15 residues long. The J segment lost 7 bases and the V segment lost 2 bases, leaving 7 bases of the junction unmatched. The receptor was isolated from a girl aged 2 to 9 with multiple sclerosis. Sequencing input: blood. The chain uses TRBV12-5 and TRBJ2-1; 8 nucleotides align to TRBD1. CDR3 DNA sequence: TGTGCTAGTGGTTTGTTTGGACAGGGAGTAAATGAGCAGTTCTTC. Amino acids: CASGLFGQGVNEQFF.